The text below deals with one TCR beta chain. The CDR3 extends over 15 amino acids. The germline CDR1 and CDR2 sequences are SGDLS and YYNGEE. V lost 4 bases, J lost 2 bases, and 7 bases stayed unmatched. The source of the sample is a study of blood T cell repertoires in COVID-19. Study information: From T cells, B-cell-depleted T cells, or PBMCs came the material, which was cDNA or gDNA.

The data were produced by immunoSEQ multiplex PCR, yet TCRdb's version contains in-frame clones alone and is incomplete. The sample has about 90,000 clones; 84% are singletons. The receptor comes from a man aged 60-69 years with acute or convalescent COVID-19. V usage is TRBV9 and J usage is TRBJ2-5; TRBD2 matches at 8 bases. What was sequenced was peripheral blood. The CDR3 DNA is TGTGCCAGCAGCTCAGGCGGGGGGTATCAAGAGACCCAGTACTTC. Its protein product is CASSSGGGYQETQYF.